This T cell receptor (beta chain) was identified in a study of blood T cells in healthy people across ages. Germline CDR1 reads DFQATT; CDR2 reads SNEGSKA (reference sequence). The CDR3 has 13 residues. Trimming cost V 4 bases and J 4 bases; bases outside gene matches: 6. Every donor gave roughly 9.6 milliliters of peripheral blood. PBMCs numbering at least 6.5 million were isolated per sample. As to this clonotype: Its target is not known.

Study results and caveats: Versus aged donors, long-lived donors had higher diversity and more naive CD4+ cells. It was held that diversity estimates obtained from one million T cells represented underestimates.

Using a J-beta primer mix together with a sample-barcoded 5' primer, a second PCR was run for about 6 to 11 cycles. TCRdb independently ran MiXCR on the 5' RACE reads; one entry per CDR3 protein. The sample records 600,000 to 850,000 distinct CDR3 sequences, roughly 41% being singletons. The chain has TRBV20-1 and TRBJ2-5; TRBD2 matches 7 bases. The sequenced sample consisted of blood. This TCR derives from a woman aged 55-69 years in good health. The CDR3 region has the DNA TGCAGTGCTACACCGGGAGGAGGAGAGACCCAGTACTTC. Its translation: CSATPGGGETQYF.